This T cell receptor (beta chain) was sequenced during a study of beta chain features in type 1 diabetes. Study-wide context: No patient-donor differences in age, gender, total cells or subset yield. Study-level results: In every one of the four CD4+ subsets, TCRB CDR3s were moderately but significantly shorter in Type 1 diabetes patients. The naive, central memory and Treg TCRB repertoires looked more alike in patients than they did in healthy donors.

The single heparinised draw taken from each donor contained roughly 110 mL of blood on average. Sorting that relied on CD45RO/CCR7/CD25/CD127/CD95/CD27 yielded CD4+ naive, central memory, regulatory and stem cell-like memory cells. The study reverse transcribed the entire isolated RNA, so it sequenced expressed TCRB transcripts. Only in-frame clones appear in the TCRdb table, and some are missing; sequencing was by immunoSEQ multiplex PCR. The table has about 160,000 clones, 10% to 13% seen once; the top ten hold under 0.55%. In this sample, this clone turned up a few times. What it recognizes is unknown. CDR3 length: 16 residues. The germline V gene has CDR1 MNHEY and CDR2 SVGAGI. The germline V and J ends were trimmed by 0 bases and 1 base, with 10 bases remaining between them.

Source material: central memory CD4+ T cells from blood. This TCR derives from a man aged 30 to 39 with type 1 diabetes. The chain combines TRBV6-5 with TRBJ2-4; D uncertain. The CDR3 DNA sequence: TGTGCCAGCAGTTACTCGCGTCTCTTGGCCAAAAACATTCAGTACTTC. It codes for CASSYSRLLAKNIQYF.